This TCR beta chain was identified during a study of shared clonotypes between healthy human individuals. Assay used: immunoSEQ multiplex PCR; TCRdb lists only in-frame clones, some missing. The table lists about 600,000 clones, 95% to 98% of them singletons. The source material was naive CD4+ T cells sorted from blood. Documented subset: CD45RA+ positively selected. The clonotype comes from a woman aged 25 to 39 in good health.

In DNA form, the CDR3 reads TGTGCCAGCTCACCTCAGGACAGCAAGGACTACGAGCAGTACTTC. Protein product: CASSPQDSKDYEQYF. This sequence joins TRBV18 and TRBJ2-7, with D possibly matching TRBD1 (6 bases). The ends were cut back, 3 bases at V and 3 bases at J, with 15 bases in the middle. There are 15 residues in the CDR3. Per the germline V gene, CDR1 is KGHSH and CDR2 is LQKENI.